This note documents a single T cell receptor beta chain sequence. Its antigen is as yet unknown. The sample belongs to a study of T cell responses to AZD1222 COVID-19 vaccine. Points from the study as a whole: In a largely white British group with more females than males, clonal diversity was possibly underestimated.

Per the germline V gene, CDR1 is MDHEN and CDR2 is SYDVKM. The CDR3 runs to 12 residues. V trimming: 3 bases; J trimming: 8 bases; junction bases outside the gene matches: 1. Clones were read by immunoSEQ multiplex PCR, and TCRdb kept only the in-frame ones, dropping some. The sample holds 98,000 or so clones; roughly 88% are singletons and the top ten take 8% to 9%. The rearrangement links TRBV28 to TRBJ1-2; TRBD1 agrees at 9 bases. Sequences were derived from peripheral blood, sampled on day 0 of AZD1222 vaccination. This receptor was taken from an adult in good health. CDR3 bases: TGTGCCAGCAGTTTTGGGACAGGGGGCTACACCTTC. It is translated as CASSFGTGGYTF.